This entry lists 13 T cell receptor beta chains sequenced from one sample in a study of early T cells in non-severe SARS-CoV-2 infection (dated by TCRdb to the early 2020s). Library preparation employed 5' RACE. Instrument on record: NextSeq 500. TCRdb ran its own pipeline on the public reads, namely fastp trimming at Q25 and MiXCR clone calling, and kept in-frame beta chains. Under each unique CDR3 protein, matching rows form one entry showing the most common genes and DNA. For this sample there are approximately 60,000 distinct CDR3 sequences; approximately 13% appear just once. The leading ten clones occupy less than 1.5% of the sample. The specimen sequenced was whole blood. Receptor source: an adult who was a healthcare worker with PCR-confirmed SARS-CoV-2 infection or an uninfected control (not recorded which).

This clonotype was counted between two and nine times. The rearrangement links TRBV7-6 to TRBJ1-6, with 11 positions matching TRBD1. After removal of 1 base from V and 10 bases from J, the junction contained 6 bases not matched to a gene. The CDR3 covers 16 residues. In germline, CDR1 is SGHVS, CDR2 FNYEAQ. This CDR3 is CASSLGTGQGESPLHF. The CDR3 DNA reads as TGTGCCAGCAGCTTAGGGACGGGACAGGGGGAGTCACCCCTCCACTTT.

The genes are TRBV6-5 and TRBJ1-1, with D possibly being TRBD1 (6 bases). The CDR3 is made up of 15 amino acids. With 6 bases removed from V and 4 bases from J, the gap between germline ends came to 18 bases. Germline values: CDR1 MNHEY, CDR2 SVGAGI. The CDR3 DNA is TGTGCCAGCAGACTAAATAGGGGGGCGGGCACTGAAGCTTTCTTT. Translated: CASRLNRGAGTEAFF.

V and J are TRBV29-1 and TRBJ2-2, with D possibly TRBD2 on 6 matching bases. CDR3 length: 16 amino acids. Trimming stripped 0 bases from V and 6 bases from J, with 17 bases between. The V gene's germline CDR1 is SQVTM and CDR2 ANQGSEA. The CDR3, as DNA: TGCAGCGTTGAAGACGGCGCGGGGCCCTTTCCCGGGGAGCTGTTTTTT. Protein product: CSVEDGAGPFPGELFF.

This clonotype was seen ten or more times. The chain links TRBV7-6 to TRBJ2-7; D could derive from TRBD1 or TRBD2 (5 bases each). This CDR3 has 16 amino acids. V was pared by 5 bases and J by 2 bases, with 19 bases between. Germline lookup yields CDR1 SGHVS and CDR2 FNYEAQ. The CDR3 DNA reads TGTGCCAGCAGCAAAGGGAACCGACTGGGACCCTACGAGCAGTACTTC. It translates to CASSKGNRLGPYEQYF.

The chain combines TRBV27 with TRBJ1-4; TRBD1 aligns across 7 bases. Germline loops: CDR1 MNHEY, CDR2 SMNVEV (reference sequence). V dropped 5 bases and J dropped 4; count of bases not matched to a gene: 1. CDR3 length: 13 amino acids. CDR3 coding DNA: TGTGCCAGCAGTCCAGGGGGTAATGAAAAACTGTTTTTT. Translated: CASSPGGNEKLFF. Based on the CDR3 plus reference TRBV27 and TRBJ1-4, the full variable domain is EAQVTQNPRYLITVTGKKLTVTCSQNMNHEYMSWYRQDPGLGLRQIYYSMNVEVTDKGDVPEGYKVSRKEKRNFPLILESPSPNQTSLYFCASSPGGNEKLFFGSGTQLSVL.

This clonotype was counted ten times or more. Here the CDR3 DNA reads TGCGCCAGCAGCTTGGTGGCTAGCGGGTCGACCTACAATGAGCAGTTCTTC. Residues: CASSLVASGSTYNEQFF. This chain connects TRBV5-1 to TRBJ2-1, with 8 positions matching TRBD2. Unmatched junction bases numbered 7, after V lost 0 bases and J lost 2 bases. The CDR3 is 17 residues long. CDR1 is SGHRS and CDR2 is YFSETQ in the germline V gene. The whole variable domain, filled in from reference TRBV5-1 and TRBJ2-1, reads KAGVTQTPRYLIKTRGQQVTLSCSPISGHRSVSWYQQTPGQGLQFLFEYFSETQRNKGNFPGRFSGRQFSNSRSEMNVSTLELGDSALYLCASSLVASGSTYNEQFFGPGTRLTVL.

This clonotype was seen a few times. This chain uses TRBV6-5 with TRBJ2-7; maybe TRBD2 (5 bases). The CDR3 totals 14 residues. Trimming removed 0 bases at V and 9 bases at J, with 15 bases between. CDR1 is MNHEY and CDR2 is SVGAGI in the germline V gene. The CDR3 DNA reads as TGTGCCAGCAGTTACTCGATACTAGGGTTGGGGCAGTACTTC. Its protein is CASSYSILGLGQYF.

This chain joins TRBV12-2 and TRBJ1-2. TRBV12-2 has pseudogene status. This CDR3 spans 11 amino acids. CDR3 DNA sequence: TGTGCAAGTCGCTTAGGCTATGGCTACACCTTC. It encodes CASRLGYGYTF.

Only a few counts were recorded for this clonotype. V and J are TRBV7-2 and TRBJ2-7; 10 nucleotides align to TRBD1. This CDR3 comprises 15 residues. Losses at the gene ends were 2 bases for V and 2 bases for J; bases not matched to a gene: 3. From germline, CDR1 is SGHTA and CDR2 FQGNSA. CDR3 region: CASSLRGQGAYEQYF. In DNA form, the CDR3 reads TGTGCCAGCAGCTTACGTGGACAGGGGGCCTACGAGCAGTACTTC.

The genes are TRBV5-1 and TRBJ1-5; a weak D match, TRBD1 (6 bases). V lost 0 bases, J lost 2 bases, and 12 bases lay in between. CDR1 is SGHRS and CDR2 is YFSETQ in the germline V gene. The CDR3 runs 16 residues. CDR3 residues: CASSLAPGGGNQPQHF. The CDR3 coding sequence is TGCGCCAGCAGCTTGGCCCCCGGGGGCGGCAATCAGCCCCAGCATTTT.

The rearrangement links TRBV15 to TRBJ2-5; D unclear. The V end lost 6 bases, the J end lost 1 base, and 6 bases lay between the germline ends. Germline V CDR1 and CDR2: LNHNV, YYDKDF (reference sequence). CDR3 length: 12 residues. The CDR3 is CATRQPQETQYF. The DNA for the CDR3 is TGTGCCACCAGACAGCCCCAAGAGACCCAGTACTTC.

This clonotype has ten or more counts. V and J are TRBV19 and TRBJ2-2; 7 nucleotides match TRBD2. This CDR3 contains 14 residues. Trimming cost V 6 bases and J 2 bases; bases outside gene matches: 3. Looked up from germline, CDR1 is LNHDA and CDR2 is SQIVND (reference sequence). Written as DNA, the CDR3 is TGTGCCAGTAGACCGGGAGGAAACACCGGGGAGCTGTTTTTT. Amino acids: CASRPGGNTGELFF.

Remarks on this clonotype: A much larger clone differs from this one at a single base, so this may be a read error. This chain joins TRBV19 and TRBJ1-6, with 8 bases lining up with TRBD1. The CDR3 spans 14 residues. Germline-derived CDR1 and CDR2 are LNHDA and SQIVND (reference sequence). J gave up 3 bases and V 8 bases, and 3 bases lay outside the gene matches. The CDR3 loop reads CASRDRNYNSPLHF. CDR3 bases: TGTGCCAGTCGGGACAGGAACTATAATTCACCCCTCCACTTT.